What follows are 9 T cell receptor beta chains derived from one specimen sequenced in a study of shared clonotypes between healthy human individuals. Libraries were prepared by immunoSEQ multiplex PCR; TCRdb keeps only in-frame clonotypes and omits some of them. The sample lists some 2.3 million clones, approximately 93% seen once, with 0.39% in the top ten. Sequenced: naive CD4+ T cells from PBMCs. Subset denoted: CD45RA+ positively selected. These receptors were collected from a man aged 18-30 years in good health. Some clones in this sample may be carry-over from other donors' samples.

The CDR3 DNA reads as TGTGCCAGCAGCGAATCGGGAGCCAACTCCTACAATGAGCAGTTCTTC. Its translation: CASSESGANSYNEQFF. V usage is TRBV7-7 and J usage is TRBJ2-1, with a tentative D call TRBD2 (6 bases). V was shortened by 5 bases and J by 0 bases, with 14 bases between the two germline ends. This CDR3 has 16 amino acids. Germline V gives CDR1 SSHAT, CDR2 FNYEAQ (reference sequence).

As for this clone: Distinct nucleotide sequences in the sample also encode this CDR3. J is TRBJ1-5 and V is TRBV6-5, with 7 bases matching TRBD1. This CDR3 spans 15 amino acids. Germline CDR1 reads MNHEY; CDR2 reads SVGAGI. The junction had 4 bases not matched to a gene; V was cut back by 4 bases and J by 1 base. This CDR3 is CASSSTGLSNQPQHF. DNA of the CDR3: TGTGCCAGCAGTTCGACAGGGTTAAGCAATCAGCCCCAGCATTTT.

The genes are TRBV6-5 and TRBJ1-1, with D possibly TRBD1 on 6 matching bases. The CDR3 has 13 amino acids. V lost 6 bases to trimming and J lost 4 bases, with 12 bases between them. CDR1 is MNHEY and CDR2 is SVGAGI in the germline V gene. The CDR3 DNA sequence: TGTGCCAGCAGGCCCAGGGGAGCCACTGAAGCTTTCTTT. Its translation: CASRPRGATEAFF.

The chain employs TRBV10-3 and TRBJ2-7, with TRBD1 identical over 9 bases. The CDR3 length is 14 residues. V was pared by 1 base and J by 3 bases, with 1 base of the junction left unmatched. The germline V gene has CDR1 ENHRY and CDR2 SYGVKD. The CDR3 is CAISELGQGYEQYF. The CDR3 bases are TGTGCCATCAGTGAGTTGGGACAGGGCTACGAGCAGTACTTC.

The rearrangement uses TRBV28 and TRBJ2-7; 7 nucleotides agree with TRBD1. V was clipped by 2 bases and J by 3 bases; unmatched bases: 7. The CDR3 is made up of 15 amino acids. The V gene's germline CDR1 is MDHEN and CDR2 SYDVKM. The CDR3 coding sequence is TGTGCCAGCAGTTTAACTGGGACAGACGGCTACGAGCAGTACTTC. This sequence encodes CASSLTGTDGYEQYF.

The rearrangement uses TRBV7-3 and TRBJ2-5, with unresolved D. The ends were cut back, 2 bases at V and 2 bases at J, with 9 bases in the middle. The CDR3 has 14 amino acids. CDR1 SGHTA and CDR2 FQGTGA come from the germline V gene. This chain's CDR3 is CASSLDRWQETQYF. Written as DNA, the CDR3 is TGTGCCAGCAGCTTAGATAGGTGGCAAGAGACCCAGTACTTC.

The chain is built from TRBV19 and TRBJ1-5; 7 bases align to TRBD1. The CDR3 totals 16 residues. CDR1 is LNHDA and CDR2 is SQIVND in the germline V gene (reference sequence). With V trimmed by 5 bases and J by 2 bases, 9 bases remained unmatched. The CDR3 spells CASSSMTGPGNQPQHF. In DNA, the CDR3 is TGTGCCAGTAGTTCGATGACAGGGCCGGGCAATCAGCCCCAGCATTTT.

The chain couples TRBV9 to TRBJ2-3; TRBD2 matches at 10 bases. With 0 bases clipped from V and 8 bases from J, the junction kept 9 bases outside the gene matches. The CDR3 covers 16 residues. Germline V gene data show CDR1 as SGDLS and CDR2 as YYNGEE. CDR3 DNA: TGTGCCAGCAGCGTAGGACCGGCTAGCGGGAGTGGTACGCAGTATTTT. This sequence encodes CASSVGPASGSGTQYF.

V is TRBV14 and J is TRBJ2-1; weak D call: TRBD2 (6 bases). The germline V and J ends were trimmed by 4 bases and 7 bases, with 14 bases remaining between them. CDR1 and CDR2 (germline): SGHDN, FVKESK. The CDR3 runs to 14 residues. CDR3 sequence (DNA): TGTGCCAGCAGCCCCAGGACTACCCAGAATGAGCAGTTCTTC. It is translated as CASSPRTTQNEQFF.